This T cell receptor beta chain was documented in a study of early T cells in non-severe SARS-CoV-2 infection. This CDR3 contains 14 residues. V lost 6 bases and J 1 base, leaving 15 bases between the germline ends. Looked up from germline, CDR1 is SQVTM and CDR2 is ANQGSEA. TCRdb reprocessed the 5' RACE reads with MiXCR, giving one entry per CDR3 protein. The sample shows 69,000 or so distinct CDR3 sequences, under 15% of them seen only once. This clonotype appeared a few times. This chain links TRBV29-1 with TRBJ2-5, with a possible D match to TRBD2 (6 bases). This receptor was obtained from an adult who was a healthcare worker with PCR-confirmed SARS-CoV-2 infection or an uninfected control (not recorded which). The sequenced sample consisted of whole blood. The chain's CDR3 is CSVSWRGPQETQYF. CDR3 in DNA: TGCAGCGTCTCTTGGAGGGGTCCCCAAGAGACCCAGTACTTC.